The 23 T cell receptor beta chains below all came from one sample that was sequenced in a study of blood T cell repertoires in COVID-19. Clones were read by immunoSEQ multiplex PCR, and TCRdb kept only the in-frame ones, dropping some. The sample yields 250,000 or so clones, over 70% seen once. Sequenced: peripheral blood. The receptors were sampled from a woman aged 40 to 50 who had recovered from COVID-19.

The chain combines TRBV6-6 with TRBJ2-7, with D perhaps TRBD2 (5 bases). Trimming pared 5 bases from V and 1 base from J, leaving 12 bases between. This CDR3 has 14 amino acids. Per the germline V gene, CDR1 is MNHNY and CDR2 is SVGAGI (reference sequence). CDR3 region: CASSLGLESYEQYF. As DNA, the CDR3 is TGTGCCAGCAGTCTCGGACTGGAATCCTACGAGCAGTACTTC.

The V call is TRBV28, the J call TRBJ2-4; possible D gene TRBD1, 5 bases. V lost 6 bases and J lost 2, with 14 bases in between. The CDR3 has 15 amino acids. The germline gives CDR1 MDHEN, CDR2 SYDVKM. CDR3 in amino acids: CASRNTGPSKNIQYF. CDR3 sequence (DNA): TGTGCCAGCAGAAATACAGGTCCTTCCAAAAACATTCAGTACTTC.

The chain links TRBV28 to TRBJ1-2; D ambiguous. V gave up 2 bases and J gave up 10 bases, with 17 bases separating them. The CDR3 covers 14 residues. Germline V gene data show CDR1 as MDHEN and CDR2 as SYDVKM. CDR3 nucleotides: TGTGCCAGCAGTTTAGGGCCGGGGAGGCCTCACTACACCTTC. Protein product: CASSLGPGRPHYTF.

The V gene is TRBV11-2, the J gene TRBJ2-7, with 8 bases fitting TRBD1. The V segment lost 4 bases and the J segment 2 bases; nucleotides outside the gene matches: 4. Looked up from germline, CDR1 is SGHAT and CDR2 is FQNNGV. CDR3 length: 14 residues. The CDR3 region has the DNA TGTGCCAGCAGCTATGGGACAGGCCCCTACGAGCAGTACTTC. Translating gives CASSYGTGPYEQYF.

The chain joins TRBV2 to TRBJ1-2, with D possibly matching TRBD1 (5 bases). The CDR3 length is 16 residues. The germline gives CDR1 SNHLY, CDR2 FYNNEI. V lost 0 bases, J lost 5 bases, and 16 bases lay in between. CDR3 sequence (DNA): TGTGCCAGCAGTGAAGCACCGAACAGGTCCCTGTATGGCTACACCTTC. It codes for CASSEAPNRSLYGYTF.

This chain joins TRBV4-1 and TRBJ1-6; D is perhaps TRBD1 (5 bases). The germline V gene encodes CDR1 MGHRA and CDR2 YSYEKL. V was shortened by 2 bases and J by 3 bases, with 11 bases between the two germline ends. The CDR3 length is 16 residues. For the CDR3, the DNA is TGCGCCAGCAGCCAACCCCCGACAGTCTATAATTCACCCCTCCACTTT. Translation gives CASSQPPTVYNSPLHF.

The chain recombines TRBV11-2 with TRBJ1-3; possible D gene TRBD1, 6 bases. The CDR3 spans 15 residues. V dropped 2 bases and J dropped 0 bases, with 8 bases sitting between them. Germline V gene lookup returns CDR1 SGHAT and CDR2 FQNNGV. This CDR3 is CASSLTGHSGNTIYF. Here the CDR3 DNA reads TGTGCCAGCAGCTTAACAGGGCACTCTGGAAACACCATATATTTT.

CDR3 protein: CASSLEAGPYYEQYF. DNA of the CDR3: TGTGCCAGCAGCTTAGAGGCGGGGCCTTACTACGAGCAGTACTTC. The V and J genes are TRBV7-9 and TRBJ2-7; tentative D call: TRBD2 (6 bases). This CDR3 is built from 15 residues. V was clipped by 1 base and J by 3 bases, with 13 bases between them. The germline gives CDR1 SEHNR, CDR2 FQNEAQ (reference sequence).

This chain links TRBV5-4 with TRBJ2-3; D is uncertain. Trimming left V 0 bases short and J 4 bases short, with 12 bases between. Looked up from germline, CDR1 is SGHNT and CDR2 is YYREEE (reference sequence). The CDR3 is 15 residues long. CDR3 amino acids: CASSLDPGMADTQYF. The CDR3 DNA is TGTGCCAGCAGCTTGGACCCAGGTATGGCAGATACGCAGTATTTT. Full variable domain (outside the CDR3, taken from reference TRBV5-4 and TRBJ2-3): ETGVTQSPTHLIKTRGQQVTLRCSSQSGHNTVSWYQQALGQGPQFIFQYYREEENGRGNFPPRFSGLQFPNYSSELNVNALELDDSALYLCASSLDPGMADTQYFGPGTRLTVL.

This chain joins TRBV5-1 and TRBJ2-1; D might be TRBD1 (5 bases). The CDR3 totals 15 residues. V lost 4 bases to trimming and J lost 5 bases, with 16 bases between them. CDR1 and CDR2 from the germline V gene are SGHRS and YFSETQ. The CDR3 region has the DNA TGCGCCAGCAGCCGGCAGGGTACTCCCGACAATGAGCAGTTCTTC. Translation gives CASSRQGTPDNEQFF.

This clone was observed a few times. J is TRBJ1-1 and V is TRBV5-4; 8 nucleotides align to TRBD1. Germline loops: CDR1 SGHNT, CDR2 YYREEE (reference sequence). CDR3 length: 16 amino acids. With V trimmed by 0 bases and J by 5 bases, 9 bases remained unmatched. The CDR3 coding sequence is TGTGCCAGCAGCTTGGATGTGCAGGGGGCAGGAACTGAAGCTTTCTTT. Protein product: CASSLDVQGAGTEAFF.

The chain has TRBV12-3 or TRBV12-4 and TRBJ2-2, with D maybe TRBD1 (6 bases). This CDR3 is built from 12 residues. Deletions cut 6 bases from V and 10 bases from J, with 12 bases between. DNA of the CDR3: TGTGCCAGCAGCAAATCAGGGGTGGAGCTGTTTTTT. It yields the protein CASSKSGVELFF.

V gene TRBV13 combines with J gene TRBJ1-5, with 9 bases matching TRBD1. V shed 3 bases and J 6 bases; nucleotides not matched to a gene: 0. Germline V CDR1 and CDR2: PRHDT, FYEKMQ (reference sequence). The CDR3 consists of 13 residues. CDR3 sequence reads: CASSLDRGQPQHF. In DNA form, the CDR3 reads TGTGCCAGCAGCTTGGACAGGGGTCAGCCCCAGCATTTT.

The chain carries TRBV27 and TRBJ1-1; possible D gene TRBD1, 5 bases. Germline assignment: CDR1 MNHEY and CDR2 SMNVEV (reference sequence). The CDR3 loop spans 17 amino acids. Trimming took 2 bases from V and 1 from J, leaving 17 bases between them. The CDR3 loop reads CASSLGSGVVPNTEAFF. DNA for the CDR3: TGTGCCAGCAGTTTAGGTTCGGGGGTTGTGCCGAACACTGAAGCTTTCTTT.

The chain is built from TRBV12-3 or TRBV12-4 and TRBJ2-7; D gene uncertain. This CDR3 has 11 amino acids. V lost 2 bases and J 5 bases, leaving 4 bases between the germline ends. Here the CDR3 reads CASSLSNEQYF. As DNA, the CDR3 is TGTGCCAGCAGTTTATCCAACGAGCAGTACTTC.

The chain combines TRBV5-1 with TRBJ2-5, with D possibly matching TRBD2 (7 bases). V was clipped by 4 bases and J by 4 bases, with 14 bases between them. CDR3 length: 14 residues. Germline values: CDR1 SGHRS, CDR2 YFSETQ. The CDR3 region is CASSPLGGGETQYF. The DNA of the CDR3 is TGCGCCAGCAGCCCCCTGGGAGGGGGAGAGACCCAGTACTTC.

The chain has TRBV20-1 and TRBJ2-1, with TRBD2 matching over 10 bases. Germline V gene sequence: CDR1 DFQATT, CDR2 SNEGSKA (reference sequence). The CDR3 is 14 amino acids. J was trimmed by 6 bases and V by 3 bases; bases with no gene match: 5. The CDR3 sequence is CSASPSGGFNEQFF. CDR3 coding DNA: TGCAGTGCTAGTCCTAGCGGGGGTTTCAATGAGCAGTTCTTC.

The rearrangement joins TRBV3-1 (or the pseudogene TRBV3-2) to TRBJ1-3; D possibly corresponds to TRBD1 (6 bases). The V end lost 1 base, the J end lost 4 bases, and 17 bases lay between the germline ends. The germline CDR1 and CDR2 sequences are LGHDT and YNNKEL (reference sequence). The length of the CDR3 is 17 residues. CDR3 in DNA: TGTGCCAGCAGCCAAGTTTTTAGACAGGTCGGCGGAAACACCATATATTTT. Translating gives CASSQVFRQVGGNTIYF.

The rearrangement uses TRBV18 and TRBJ2-2; D may be TRBD2 (5 bases). CDR1 KGHSH and CDR2 LQKENI come from the germline V gene. The CDR3 runs to 16 residues. Between the trimmed V and J ends, which lost 6 bases and 1 base, there was a span of 15 bases. CDR3: CASSPAAVMNTGELFF. The CDR3 DNA follows: TGTGCCAGCTCCCCAGCGGCGGTCATGAACACCGGGGAGCTGTTTTTT.

The chain uses TRBV5-1 and TRBJ1-2; 9 positions match TRBD1. Germline V lookup: CDR1 SGHRS, CDR2 YFSETQ. Trimming at V came to 3 bases and at J to 6 bases, leaving 3 bases not matched to a gene. CDR3 length: 13 residues. In DNA, the CDR3 is TGCGCCAGCAGCTCCGGGACAGGGAATGGCTACACCTTC. This sequence encodes CASSSGTGNGYTF.

V usage is TRBV21-1 and J usage is TRBJ2-1; TRBD1, the table's D call, was not compared with the DNA. TRBV21-1 is marked as a pseudogene. The CDR3 is 14 amino acids. The CDR3 DNA follows: TGTGCCAGCAGCAAAGGGGGGCGGAACAATGAGCAGTTCTTC. It encodes CASSKGGRNNEQFF.

The genes are TRBV30 and TRBJ2-3; 8 nucleotides agree with TRBD1. CDR1 is GTSNPN, CDR2 SVGIG, per germline (reference sequence). The V segment lost 0 bases and the J segment 5 bases; nucleotides outside the gene matches: 4. The CDR3 has 14 residues. The CDR3 sequence: CAWSVGQGVDTQYF. In DNA form, the CDR3 reads TGTGCCTGGAGTGTTGGACAGGGTGTAGATACGCAGTATTTT.

The V gene is TRBV11-2, the J gene TRBJ1-1, with 8 positions matching TRBD1. Germline V gene lookup returns CDR1 SGHAT and CDR2 FQNNGV. J gave up 7 bases and V 5 bases, and 12 bases lay outside the gene matches. CDR3 length equals 15 residues. CDR3 region: CASSPIRQGAGEAFF. The CDR3 region has the DNA TGTGCCAGCAGCCCTATTCGGCAGGGGGCGGGTGAAGCTTTCTTT.